A selection of T cell receptor beta chains follows, all from one sample in a study of PD-1 blockade in classical Hodgkin lymphoma. Assay: immunoSEQ multiplex PCR; the TCRdb copy retains only in-frame clones and omits some. Of roughly 2,900 clones listed, roughly four fifths were seen once; the top ten hold over 25%. Material: CD8+ T cells from blood, obtained before the fourth cycle of nivolumab. All receptors derive from a human donor with classical Hodgkin lymphoma. CDR3s include the opening cysteine and the closing phenylalanine or tryptophan. The order of the fields is CDR3 protein, V gene.

CDR3: CASSSAGPYEQYF; V: TRBV27
CDR3: CASSAPGLSSYEQYF; V: TRBV5-4
CDR3: CASHRGLGYTF; V: TRBV19
CDR3: CASSLYPTGLIEQYF; V: TRBV19
CDR3: CASSFLRGGTNEKLFF; V: TRBV6-6
CDR3: CASSLTAGGEDEQFF; V: TRBV7-9
CDR3: CASSLAGGSSYNEQFF; V: TRBV5-1
CDR3: CASSLDGQGEKSSPLHF; V: TRBV11-2
CDR3: CARSLGDSKETQYF; V: TRBV5-3
CDR3: CASRPNYRGDSPLHF; V: TRBV5-6
CDR3: CASSVERGGPNEQFF; V: TRBV9
CDR3: CASSNPGGWIEKLFF; V: TRBV19
CDR3: CASNQGAENEKLFF; V: TRBV9